A selection of T cell receptor beta chains follows, all from one sample in a study of blood T cell repertoires in COVID-19. Produced via immunoSEQ multiplex PCR; TCRdb's table is partial and in-frame only. The sample records about 140,000 clones, 70% to 90% being singletons. Sequencing was carried out using PBMCs or T cells enriched from blood (not recorded which). These receptors were collected from a woman in her forties or fifties with acute COVID-19. Both conserved end residues are part of each CDR3. Fields, in order: D gene, clone size, J gene, V gene, CDR3 protein, CDR3 DNA. D genes are given only for firm matches. Not all rows give a size; the values are once, few, many and, for expanded clones, a class.

TRBD1 . TRBJ1-4 TRBV28 CASSSSTGNEKLFF TGTGCCAGCAGTTCCTCGACAGGGAATGAAAAACTGTTTTTT
. . TRBJ2-3 TRBV19 CASSILPGSGVDTQYF TGTGCCAGTAGTATTCTTCCCGGGAGTGGCGTCGATACGCAGTATTTT
. . TRBJ1-5 TRBV12-3/TRBV12-4 CASSQGINQPQHF TGTGCCAGCAGCCAGGGTATAAACCAGCCCCAGCATTTT
TRBD1 once TRBJ1-6 TRBV3-1/TRBV3-2 CASSQTVQGYNSPLHF TGTGCCAGCAGCCAAACGGTACAGGGGTATAATTCACCCCTCCACTTT
. . TRBJ2-3 TRBV5-4 CASSPGSVTDTQYF TGTGCCAGCAGCCCGGGGTCCGTCACAGATACGCAGTATTTT
TRBD1 once TRBJ2-2 TRBV2 CASDRADTGELFF TGTGCCAGCGACAGGGCAGACACCGGGGAGCTGTTTTTT
. . TRBJ2-7 TRBV14 CASSQVLAADLSKQYF TGTGCCAGCAGCCAAGTCTTAGCAGCCGACCTATCCAAGCAGTACTTC
. . TRBJ2-1 TRBV10-2 CASRGQVNNEQFF TGCGCCAGCCGCGGGCAGGTAAACAATGAGCAGTTCTTC
. once TRBJ1-3 TRBV5-1 CASSASGTSGNTIYF TGCGCCAGCAGCGCCAGCGGGACCTCTGGAAACACCATATATTTT
TRBD1 . TRBJ2-3 TRBV3-1/TRBV3-2 CASSQAQGQGTDTQYF TGTGCCAGCAGCCAAGCTCAGGGACAGGGAACAGATACGCAGTATTTT
. . TRBJ1-3 TRBV21-1 CASSKQGGGSDGNTIYF TGTGCCAGCAGCAAACAAGGTGGAGGTTCCGATGGAAACACCATATATTTT
. . TRBJ1-2 TRBV14 CASSHGQSYGYTF TGTGCCAGCAGCCACGGACAGTCCTATGGCTACACCTTC
. . TRBJ2-7 TRBV5-6 CASSREYEQYF TGTGCCAGCAGCCGGGAATACGAGCAGTACTTC
TRBD2 . TRBJ2-1 TRBV4-1 CASSQVWTAGANEQFF TGCGCCAGCAGCCAGGTCTGGACAGCGGGAGCGAATGAGCAGTTCTTC
TRBD1 . TRBJ1-2 TRBV2 CARGQGLYYGYTF TGTGCCAGGGGACAGGGGCTATACTATGGCTACACCTTC
. once TRBJ1-1 TRBV7-2 CASRPSDRNTEAFF TGTGCCAGCAGACCCTCGGACAGGAACACTGAAGCTTTCTTT
. . TRBJ2-5 TRBV18 CASSPSRQDGRETQYF TGTGCCAGCTCACCATCGCGTCAGGACGGGAGAGAGACCCAGTACTTC
. . TRBJ1-3 TRBV19 CASTPGWSGNTIYF TGTGCCAGTACTCCGGGGTGGTCTGGAAACACCATATATTTT
. once TRBJ1-1 TRBV21-1 CASNLGGADTEAFF TGTGCCAGCAATTTAGGAGGGGCGGATACTGAAGCTTTCTTT
. . TRBJ2-7 TRBV25-1 CASSESGGVMGEQYF TGTGCCAGCAGTGAATCCGGAGGTGTAATGGGGGAGCAGTACTTC
. . TRBJ1-1 TRBV28 CASSLSEAAGAFF TGTGCCAGCAGTTTATCCGAGGCCGCTGGAGCTTTCTTT
. . TRBJ2-5 TRBV2 CASSEGGTPQETQYF TGTGCCAGCAGTGAAGGAGGAACGCCACAAGAGACCCAGTACTTC
TRBD1 . TRBJ2-7 TRBV18 CASSRDRGHEQYF TGTGCCAGCTCTCGGGACAGGGGCCACGAGCAGTACTTC
TRBD2 . TRBJ2-7 TRBV7-9 CASSSSGNSYEQYF TGTGCCAGCAGCAGTAGCGGGAATTCCTACGAGCAGTACTTC
. . TRBJ1-5 TRBV6-2/TRBV6-3 CASSPGPGISNQPQHF TGTGCCAGCAGCCCTGGACCAGGGATTTCAAATCAGCCCCAGCATTTT
TRBD1 . TRBJ2-1 TRBV28 CASGLGDRPNEQFF TGTGCCAGCGGTCTCGGGGACAGGCCCAATGAGCAGTTCTTC
TRBD1 . TRBJ1-2 TRBV7-2 CASSPNKRTGTGGQPGYTF TGTGCCAGCAGCCCAAATAAACGGACCGGGACAGGGGGTCAACCTGGCTACACCTTC
TRBD2 few TRBJ2-1 TRBV11-2 CASKIGTSGYNEQFF TGTGCCAGCAAAATCGGGACTAGCGGGTACAATGAGCAGTTCTTC
TRBD2 . TRBJ2-7 TRBV28 CASSSGLEGTSEYEQYF TGTGCCAGCAGTTCCGGCCTTGAAGGGACTAGCGAATACGAGCAGTACTTC
TRBD2 . TRBJ2-7 TRBV28 CASRGGDSTGSYEQYF TGTGCCAGCAGGGGGGGGGACTCTACCGGCTCCTACGAGCAGTACTTC
TRBD1 . TRBJ1-2 TRBV6-5 CASSLDRGVSYGYTF TGTGCCAGCAGTCTAGACAGGGGAGTAAGCTATGGCTACACCTTC
TRBD1 . TRBJ2-7 TRBV19 CASSVLRDRGGEQYF TGTGCCAGTAGTGTGCTCCGGGACAGGGGTGGCGAGCAGTACTTC
. . TRBJ2-3 TRBV12-3/TRBV12-4 CASCRGWRSGQYF TGTGCCAGCTGCAGAGGCTGGAGGAGTGGGCAGTATTTT
TRBD1 . TRBJ2-5 TRBV24-1 CATSEGTGVETQYF TGTGCCACCAGTGAAGGGACAGGGGTGGAGACCCAGTACTTC
TRBD1 . TRBJ1-2 TRBV4-2 CASSQERTGGNGYTF TGTGCCAGCAGCCAAGAACGGACAGGGGGCAATGGCTACACCTTC
. . TRBJ2-7 TRBV2 CASSPSYEQYF TGTGCCAGCAGTCCTTCCTACGAGCAGTACTTC
. . TRBJ2-5 TRBV28 CATARRAVETQYF TGTGCCACAGCCCGGCGAGCGGTTGAGACCCAGTACTTC
. . TRBJ2-7 TRBV4-1 CASSQSAGTDYEQYF TGCGCCAGCAGCCAAAGCGCCGGGACTGATTACGAGCAGTACTTC
TRBD2 . TRBJ2-7 TRBV30 CARGGAGGIEQYF TGTGCCCGCGGCGGGGCGGGAGGAATCGAGCAGTACTTC
. . TRBJ2-5 TRBV5-1 CASSWGQTHQETQYF TGCGCCAGCAGCTGGGGGCAAACCCACCAAGAGACCCAGTACTTC
. . TRBJ2-7 TRBV3-1/TRBV3-2 CASSRSGLYEQYF TGTGCCAGCAGCCGAAGCGGGCTCTACGAGCAGTACTTC
TRBD1 . TRBJ1-2 TRBV28 CAGLGQGTNGYTF TGTGCCGGTCTGGGACAGGGGACGAATGGCTACACCTTC
TRBD1 once TRBJ2-5 TRBV19 CASSMRRTGYQETQYF TGTGCCAGTAGTATGCGTCGGACAGGGTACCAAGAGACCCAGTACTTC
TRBD1 . TRBJ1-4 TRBV11-2 CASRQGSLEKLFF TGTGCCAGTCGACAGGGATCCTTGGAAAAACTGTTTTTT
TRBD2 . TRBJ2-6 TRBV5-4 CASSGWLAGGVSGANVLTF TGTGCCAGCAGCGGGTGGCTAGCGGGAGGGGTTTCGGGGGCCAACGTCCTGACTTTC
TRBD2 few TRBJ2-7 TRBV5-1 CASSLARPSGSYEQYF TGCGCCAGCAGCTTGGCGAGGCCTAGCGGGAGTTACGAGCAGTACTTC
TRBD1 once TRBJ1-5 TRBV5-8 CASSPGTGISNQPQHF TGTGCCAGCAGCCCGGGGACAGGGATTAGCAATCAGCCCCAGCATTTT
. . TRBJ1-1 TRBV6-4 CASSDSSIPGNTEAFF TGTGCCAGCAGTGACTCGTCAATACCCGGGAACACTGAAGCTTTCTTT
. . TRBJ2-3 TRBV4-3 CASSQGRTALPSTDTQYF TGCGCCAGCAGCCAAGGCAGGACAGCTCTCCCTAGCACAGATACGCAGTATTTT
TRBD1 once TRBJ2-1 TRBV11-1 CASSPGQRDSYNEQFF TGTGCCAGCAGCCCGGGACAGCGCGACTCCTACAATGAGCAGTTCTTC
. . TRBJ1-3 TRBV4-3 CASSQVLQGNTIYF TGCGCCAGCAGCCAAGTACTGCAAGGAAACACCATATATTTT
. . TRBJ1-2 TRBV24-1 CATSDFRGKGYTF TGTGCCACCAGTGATTTCAGGGGTAAGGGCTACACCTTC
TRBD1 once TRBJ1-1 TRBV5-6 CASSLGTGAVGAFF TGTGCCAGCAGCTTGGGGACAGGGGCGGTGGGAGCTTTCTTT